The clone carrying this TCR beta chain has just a few counts. Its target is unknown. This specimen belongs to a study of cytomegalovirus exposure and HLA in healthy donors. Regarding the study as a whole: Equally common other TCR beta chains were less clonally expanded than HLA-associated ones, a later analysis found. Later on, an analysis found that several of the most significant clusters appeared to be linked to common viral pathogens, which included parvovirus B19.

V was pared by 1 base and J by 8 bases, with 8 bases between. The CDR3 sequence is 12 residues long. The germline V gene encodes CDR1 SNHLY and CDR2 FYNNEI. Both 60 Vbeta primers and 13 Jbeta primers went into the PCR. Libraries were prepared by immunoSEQ multiplex PCR; TCRdb keeps only in-frame clonotypes and omits some of them. The sample has about 85,000 clones; roughly 80% are singletons. The sequence came from a man aged 45-65 years in good health and CMV-seropositive. The material sequenced was PBMCs. V is TRBV2 and J is TRBJ1-1; D remains ambiguous. The CDR3 DNA sequence: TGTGCCAGCAGTGAAGGCGGCATAGAAGCTTTCTTT. It codes for CASSEGGIEAFF. The full variable domain, in which reference TRBV2 and TRBJ1-1 provide the parts outside the CDR3, is EPEVTQTPSHQVTQMGQEVILRCVPISNHLYFYWYRQILGQKVEFLVSFYNNEISEKSEIFDDQFSVERPDGSNFTLKIRSTKLEDSAMYFCASSEGGIEAFFGQGTRLTVV.